The present entry profiles one T cell receptor (beta chain) with its context. This sample was taken from a study of PD-1 blockade in classical Hodgkin lymphoma. J lost 9 bases, V lost 8 bases, and 21 bases had no gene match. Germline values: CDR1 MDHEN, CDR2 SYDVKM. This CDR3 contains 16 residues. In every patient, relapse followed autologous stem cell transplantation, while exposure to brentuximab vedotin differed. Best responses fell into complete response, partial response or progressive disease. The protocol was immunoSEQ multiplex PCR, while the TCRdb copy is restricted to in-frame clones and leaves out a portion. The table shows about 10,000 clones, with 60% to 80% occurring only once.

The material was peripheral blood mononuclear cells (PBMCs), obtained before the second cycle of nivolumab. The clonotype was recovered from a human donor with classical Hodgkin lymphoma. The J gene is TRBJ1-2, the V gene TRBV28, with 7 bases identical to TRBD1. CDR3 DNA: TGTGCCAGCGGGACTCTCTCGGGACAGCCCATTTTCAGCTACACCTTC. Residues: CASGTLSGQPIFSYTF.